Presented here are 23 T cell receptor beta chains from one specimen sequenced in a study of T cell responses to AZD1222 COVID-19 vaccine. Here immunoSEQ multiplex PCR was the method, and the copy in TCRdb shows in-frame clones only, minus some. The sample shows tens of thousands of clones, around 87% of them seen only once. Sample: peripheral blood, taken on day 0 of AZD1222 vaccination. The receptors come from an adult in good health.

This clone has just one count. The chain recombines TRBV9 with TRBJ2-1, with TRBD2 matching 15 bases. Germline CDR1 and CDR2: SGDLS and YYNGEE. This CDR3 region has 22 residues. With V trimmed by 4 bases and J by 0 bases, 17 bases remained unmatched. This CDR3 reads CASSLGLAGGSYPISSYNEQFF. In nucleotides, the CDR3 is TGTGCCAGCAGCCTGGGACTAGCGGGGGGTTCTTACCCTATTAGCTCCTACAATGAGCAGTTCTTC.

The chain uses TRBV7-9 and TRBJ2-7; a weak D match, TRBD1 (6 bases). This CDR3 has 15 amino acids. Germline assignment: CDR1 SEHNR and CDR2 FQNEAQ (reference sequence). The ends were cut back, 3 bases at V and 2 bases at J, with 14 bases in the middle. CDR3 DNA: TGTGCCAGCAGCTTCACAGGGTCTGGCCCCTACGAGCAGTACTTC. Protein: CASSFTGSGPYEQYF.

The chain carries TRBV5-1 and TRBJ2-5; 8 bases fit TRBD2. Losses at the gene ends were 1 base for V and 1 base for J; bases not matched to a gene: 3. The CDR3 totals 15 residues. In germline, CDR1 is SGHRS, CDR2 YFSETQ. The CDR3: CASSLMGLGQETQYF. The DNA of the CDR3 is TGCGCCAGCAGCTTGATGGGACTAGGCCAAGAGACCCAGTACTTC.

This clone has more than one count but fewer than ten. The rearrangement uses TRBV20-1 and TRBJ2-5, with D perhaps TRBD2 (6 bases). Per the germline V gene, CDR1 is DFQATT and CDR2 is SNEGSKA (reference sequence). The CDR3 runs to 10 residues. Trimming cost V 7 bases and J 5 bases, with 8 bases left between them. For the CDR3, the DNA is TGCAGTGTTGCGGGGGAGACCCAGTACTTC. Protein: CSVAGETQYF.

This clone was observed a handful of times. The rearrangement links TRBV6-4 to TRBJ1-1; D ambiguous. The CDR3 is made up of 11 amino acids. The V end lost 6 bases, the J end lost 7 bases, and 9 bases lay between the germline ends. Germline V gene data show CDR1 as MRHNA and CDR2 as SNTAGT. In nucleotides, the CDR3 is TGTGCCAGCAGGGGTGACGGTGAAGCTTTCTTT. This sequence encodes CASRGDGEAFF.

Here the CDR3 reads CASSQVGNYGYTF. The CDR3 DNA is TGTGCCAGCAGCCAAGTGGGAAACTATGGCTACACCTTC. The rearrangement uses TRBV14 and TRBJ1-2; D is undetermined. The V gene's germline CDR1 is SGHDN and CDR2 FVKESK. CDR3 length equals 13 residues. Trimming stripped 1 base from V and 2 bases from J, with 5 bases between.

The chain uses TRBV11-2 and TRBJ1-2; 7 nucleotides agree with TRBD1. J was trimmed by 2 bases and V by 5 bases; bases with no gene match: 2. Germline CDR1 reads SGHAT; CDR2 reads FQNNGV. The CDR3 covers 13 residues. CDR3 DNA sequence: TGTGCCAGCAGCCGGGGACAGAACTATGGCTACACCTTC. Residues: CASSRGQNYGYTF. Together with reference TRBV11-2 and TRBJ1-2, the CDR3 gives the full variable domain: EAGVAQSPRYKIIEKRQSVAFWCNPISGHATLYWYQQILGQGPKLLIQFQNNGVVDDSQLPKDRFSAERLKGVDSTLKIQPAKLEDSAVYLCASSRGQNYGYTFGSGTRLTVV.

The chain couples TRBV19 to TRBJ1-1, with D hard to call. Germline assignment: CDR1 LNHDA and CDR2 SQIVND (reference sequence). V lost 7 bases and J 3 bases, leaving 9 bases between the germline ends. The CDR3 totals 12 residues. CDR3 nucleotides: TGTGCCAGTAACGACGGGGACACTGAAGCTTTCTTT. This translates into CASNDGDTEAFF. Combining the CDR3 with reference TRBV19 and TRBJ1-1 gives the whole variable domain DGGITQSPKYLFRKEGQNVTLSCEQNLNHDAMYWYRQDPGQGLRLIYYSQIVNDFQKGDIAEGYSVSREKKESFPLTVTSAQKNPTAFYLCASNDGDTEAFFGQGTRLTVV.

The chain recombines TRBV3-1 (or the pseudogene TRBV3-2) with TRBJ1-3; 10 bases line up with TRBD1. The CDR3 totals 15 residues. CDR1 is LGHDT and CDR2 is YNNKEL in the germline V gene (reference sequence). The trim removed 5 bases at V and 4 bases at J, leaving 5 bases unmatched. CDR3 residues: CASSFGQGEGNTIYF. The CDR3 coding sequence is TGTGCCAGCAGCTTCGGACAGGGGGAGGGAAACACCATATATTTT.

The rearrangement uses TRBV11-2 and TRBJ2-7; D gene ambiguous. V was trimmed by 1 base and J by 0 bases, leaving 10 bases between them. Germline V gene sequence: CDR1 SGHAT, CDR2 FQNNGV. The CDR3 covers 15 residues. CDR3 sequence reads: CASSLGWVTSYEQYF. CDR3 coding DNA: TGTGCCAGCAGCTTAGGATGGGTCACCTCCTACGAGCAGTACTTC.

The chain joins TRBV27 to TRBJ2-3, with D unclear. The V gene's germline CDR1 is MNHEY and CDR2 SMNVEV (reference sequence). CDR3 length: 13 amino acids. Trimming removed 6 bases from V and 0 bases from J, with 7 bases in between. CDR3 bases: TGTGCCAGCAGCCGGATCAGCACAGATACGCAGTATTTT. It translates to CASSRISTDTQYF.

This clone was seen more than once but under ten times. The gene calls are TRBV14 and TRBJ1-2; 7 bases line up with TRBD1. After removal of 1 base from V and 4 bases from J, the junction contained 6 bases not matched to a gene. The CDR3 is 15 amino acids. Looked up from germline, CDR1 is SGHDN and CDR2 is FVKESK. The CDR3 bases are TGTGCCAGCAGCCAAGGGCTGACAGGGTTCTATGGCTACACCTTC. Residues: CASSQGLTGFYGYTF.

This chain links TRBV5-4 with TRBJ2-7, with 7 bases matching TRBD2. Germline-derived CDR1 and CDR2 are SGHNT and YYREEE (reference sequence). This CDR3 contains 13 residues. The trim removed 3 bases at V and 3 bases at J, leaving 3 bases unmatched. The CDR3 sequence is CASSWGGVYEQYF. CDR3 bases: TGTGCCAGCAGCTGGGGGGGGGTCTACGAGCAGTACTTC.

The chain links TRBV30 to TRBJ2-7, with 8 bases lining up with TRBD2. The J segment lost 3 bases and the V segment lost 2 bases, leaving 3 bases of the junction unmatched. Germline values: CDR1 GTSNPN, CDR2 SVGIG (reference sequence). The CDR3 spans 13 residues. CDR3 in amino acids: CAWSLAGNYEQYF. The CDR3 DNA reads TGTGCCTGGAGTTTAGCGGGGAACTACGAGCAGTACTTC.

V is TRBV25-1 and J is TRBJ2-2; the D is unclear. Trimming cost V 1 base and J 6 bases, with 12 bases left between them. The length of the CDR3 is 15 residues. Germline-derived CDR1 and CDR2 are MGHDK and SYGVNS. CDR3 DNA sequence: TGTGCCAGCAGTGAATCCCAGAGTGCGGCCGGGGAGCTGTTTTTT. It codes for CASSESQSAAGELFF.

The V and J genes are TRBV9 and TRBJ1-4; D is unresolved. The length of the CDR3 is 17 residues. V lost 0 bases and J 0 bases, leaving 12 bases between the germline ends. CDR1 SGDLS and CDR2 YYNGEE come from the germline V gene. Written as DNA, the CDR3 is TGTGCCAGCAGCGTAGTCGGGAAAACCGCAACTAATGAAAAACTGTTTTTT. Residues: CASSVVGKTATNEKLFF. The whole variable domain, filled in from reference TRBV9 and TRBJ1-4, reads DSGVTQTPKHLITATGQRVTLRCSPRSGDLSVYWYQQSLDQGLQFLIQYYNGEERAKGNILERFSAQQFPDLHSELNLSSLELGDSALYFCASSVVGKTATNEKLFFGSGTQLSVL.

The V call is TRBV18, the J call TRBJ1-2, with D uncertain. Trimming cost V 3 bases and J 7 bases, with 9 bases left between them. CDR3 size: 12 residues. Germline V gives CDR1 KGHSH, CDR2 LQKENI. CDR3 nucleotide sequence: TGTGCCAGCTCACCGGATGATGCTGGCTACACCTTC. This codes for CASSPDDAGYTF.

The V gene is TRBV6-2 or TRBV6-3, the J gene TRBJ2-3; 13 nucleotides line up with TRBD2. The germline CDR1 and CDR2 sequences are MNHEY and SVGEGT. The CDR3 runs 15 residues. Trimming at V came to 6 bases and at J to 2 bases, leaving 2 bases not matched to a gene. CDR3 nucleotides: TGTGCCAGCAGCGGGACTAGCGGGGCCACAGATACGCAGTATTTT. Its protein is CASSGTSGATDTQYF.

The chain couples TRBV12-3 or TRBV12-4 to TRBJ1-2; D possibly corresponds to TRBD1 (5 bases). Trimming left V 8 bases short and J 7 bases short, with 17 bases between. The CDR3 is 13 residues long. This CDR3 reads CASSPGTGLGYTF. CDR3 in DNA: TGTGCCAGCTCCCCCGGGACGGGCCTTGGCTACACCTTC.

The rearrangement links TRBV5-6 to TRBJ1-4; D gene ambiguous. This CDR3 comprises 14 residues. Germline V gene lookup returns CDR1 SGHDT and CDR2 YYEEEE. The V gene lost 0 bases and the J gene lost 8 bases, with 11 bases spanning the gap. This CDR3 reads CASSLGSSREKLFF. The CDR3 bases are TGTGCCAGCAGCTTGGGCTCGAGCCGGGAAAAACTGTTTTTT.

The chain employs TRBV7-3 and TRBJ2-3; 7 nucleotides line up with TRBD2. The V gene's germline CDR1 is SGHTA and CDR2 FQGTGA. V gave up 0 bases and J gave up 1 base; unmatched junction bases: 4. The CDR3 totals 16 residues. Here the CDR3 reads CASSLTYAGGTDTQYF. The CDR3 DNA reads as TGTGCCAGCAGCTTAACTTACGCGGGGGGCACAGATACGCAGTATTTT.

By sample fraction, this clone is medium-sized. The gene calls are TRBV27 and TRBJ2-4, with D perhaps matching TRBD2 (7 bases). The CDR3 totals 13 residues. V lost 7 bases and J 7 bases, leaving 14 bases between the germline ends. Germline V lookup: CDR1 MNHEY, CDR2 SMNVEV (reference sequence). CDR3 in amino acids: CASKTGGVNIQYF. The CDR3 coding sequence is TGTGCCAGCAAGACGGGGGGCGTTAACATTCAGTACTTC.

V and J are TRBV19 and TRBJ1-5; D gene ambiguous. Trimming took off 2 bases at V and 6 bases at J, with 11 bases between the two ends. Germline CDR1 is LNHDA and CDR2 is SQIVND (reference sequence). The CDR3 consists of 14 residues. The DNA for the CDR3 is TGTGCCAGTAGTATACGCGAGGGCGGTCAGCCCCAGCATTTT. The encoded protein is CASSIREGGQPQHF.